This passage covers 21 T cell receptor beta chains from one sample sequenced in a study of post-analysis software for immune sequencing data. General study findings and limits: Patients used five TRBV segments, including TRBV5-6, TRBV5-1 and TRBV20-1, more often than controls.

Antigen specificity for these receptors is unknown. cDNA libraries of TCR beta carried unique molecular identifiers. TCRdb reprocessed the PCR reads via MiXCR and lists one record per CDR3 protein. The sample shows hundreds of thousands of distinct CDR3 sequences, approximately 38% of them seen only once. Specimen: blood. The receptor source for this set is a girl between 5 and 17 years old with multiple sclerosis.

The chain employs TRBV7-6 and TRBJ2-5; a possible D gene is TRBD2 (7 bases). CDR3 length: 13 residues. The V and J ends lost 8 bases and 6 bases respectively, with 16 bases between them. CDR1 is SGHVS, CDR2 FNYEAQ, per germline. The CDR3 sequence: CASATGGLKTQYF. The CDR3 DNA follows: TGTGCCAGCGCTACGGGGGGCCTGAAGACCCAGTACTTC.

Details on this clonotype: One base away lies a much larger clone, so this may be a sequencing read error. This rearrangement joins TRBV7-2 to TRBJ2-3, with D possibly being TRBD2 (7 bases). V was pared by 1 base and J by 5 bases, with 13 bases between. CDR1 and CDR2 from the germline V gene are SGHTA and FQGNSA. The CDR3 loop spans 15 amino acids. The CDR3 region is CASSLEPRGGDTQYF. In DNA, the CDR3 is TGTGCCAGCAGCTTAGAACCTAGGGGGGGAGATACGCAGTATTTT.

This clonotype came up a few times. The chain has TRBV6-2 or TRBV6-3 and TRBJ2-5, with D perhaps given as TRBD1 or TRBD2 (5 bases each). V dropped 2 bases and J dropped 5 bases, with 15 bases sitting between them. Looked up from germline, CDR1 is MNHEY and CDR2 is SVGEGT. This CDR3 is built from 15 residues. The DNA of the CDR3 is TGTGCCAGCAGTTACGAAACCGGGACCCATGAGACCCAGTACTTC. Its protein product is CASSYETGTHETQYF.

The chain combines TRBV12-5 with TRBJ2-5, with TRBD1 matching 11 bases. The CDR3 covers 14 residues. The germline gives CDR1 LGHNT, CDR2 FRNRAP. After removal of 7 bases from V and 5 bases from J, the junction contained 6 bases not matched to a gene. The CDR3 region is CASAGTGGGETQYF. The CDR3 nucleotides read TGTGCTAGTGCCGGGACAGGGGGAGGTGAGACCCAGTACTTC.

Turning to this clonotype: A much larger clone lies a single base off, so this may be a read error. V gene TRBV4-2 combines with J gene TRBJ1-5; D perhaps matches TRBD1 (5 bases). This CDR3 is built from 18 residues. Germline CDR1 and CDR2: LGHNA and YNFKEQ. CDR3 in DNA: TGTGTCAGCAGCCCGGTCGACAGAAAAGTTAATAGCAATCAGCCCCAGCATTTT. Residues: CVSSPVDRKVNSNQPQHF.

The sample holds many counts of this clonotype. The chain couples TRBV4-1 to TRBJ2-7, with D perhaps matching TRBD1 (6 bases). The CDR3 sequence is 14 residues long. V was cut by 3 bases and J by 3 bases, with 12 bases left in between. CDR1 MGHRA and CDR2 YSYEKL come from the germline V gene. This CDR3 reads CASSQVGQSYEQYF. In DNA form, the CDR3 reads TGCGCCAGCAGCCAGGTTGGACAGAGCTACGAGCAGTACTTC.

This rearrangement joins TRBV7-9 to TRBJ1-1; the D is unclear. CDR3 length: 14 amino acids. Trimming pared 1 base from V and 2 bases from J, leaving 8 bases between. Germline CDR1 is SEHNR and CDR2 is FQNEAQ (reference sequence). DNA of the CDR3: TGTGCCAGCAGCTTAGACAGTTTTAACACTGAAGCTTTCTTT. Residues: CASSLDSFNTEAFF.

The rearrangement links TRBV5-1 to TRBJ2-1; D may be TRBD2 (5 bases). This CDR3 has 15 residues. Trimming removed 1 base from V and 4 bases from J, with 12 bases in between. From germline, CDR1 is SGHRS and CDR2 YFSETQ. The DNA for the CDR3 is TGCGCCAGCAGCTTGTGTGTAGCGTCGTACAATGAGCAGTTCTTC. Protein sequence: CASSLCVASYNEQFF.

The sample holds one count of this clonotype. This chain connects TRBV4-3 to TRBJ1-5; 9 bases map to TRBD1. The ends lost 1 base at V and 7 bases at J; junction bases unmatched: 8. Germline V gene lookup returns CDR1 LGHNA and CDR2 YSLEER. CDR3 length: 16 amino acids. This CDR3 is CASSQGTGQGKQPQHF. CDR3 DNA: TGCGCCAGCAGCCAAGGAACGGGACAGGGAAAACAGCCCCAGCATTTT.

This clonotype has only a few counts. This sequence joins TRBV12-3 or TRBV12-4 and TRBJ1-2; D is unclear. Trimming stripped 0 bases from V and 8 bases from J, with 7 bases between. The CDR3 contains 12 residues. CDR3 in amino acids: CASSLAEGGYTF. Here the CDR3 DNA reads TGTGCCAGCAGTTTAGCGGAGGGAGGCTACACCTTC.

The J gene is TRBJ2-7, the V gene TRBV3-1; unclear D gene. The CDR3 covers 14 residues. Trimming left V 4 bases short and J 1 base short, with 11 bases between. Per germline, CDR1 LGHDT and CDR2 YNNKEL (reference sequence). CDR3 nucleotide sequence: TGTGCCAGCAGCCCTTTCGGCTTTTCCTACGAGCAGTACTTC. Translating gives CASSPFGFSYEQYF.

This sequence joins TRBV7-9 and TRBJ2-1; TRBD2 agrees at 11 bases. The CDR3 is 15 amino acids. Unmatched junction bases numbered 8, after V lost 5 bases and J lost 8 bases. Germline loops: CDR1 SEHNR, CDR2 FQNEAQ (reference sequence). Written as DNA, the CDR3 is TGTGCCAGCAGCCTTAGCGGGGGGGCCATGTATGAGCAGTTCTTC. Translation: CASSLSGGAMYEQFF.

This clonotype was seen only a few times. V is TRBV6-5 and J is TRBJ2-1; D is tentatively TRBD1 or TRBD2 (5 bases each). Per germline, CDR1 MNHEY and CDR2 SVGAGI. This CDR3 has 16 amino acids. V was shortened by 2 bases and J by 6 bases, with 17 bases between the two germline ends. Written as DNA, the CDR3 is TGTGCCAGCAGTTACGCCTTGTGGGGACGGGGCAATGAGCAGTTCTTC. Protein: CASSYALWGRGNEQFF.

To note about this clonotype: This may be a read error, as it is one base from a much larger clone. The chain joins TRBV7-2 to TRBJ2-1, with D maybe TRBD2 (7 bases). CDR3 length: 18 amino acids. The germline V gene encodes CDR1 SGHTA and CDR2 FQGNSA. The V and J ends lost 6 bases and 1 base respectively, with 22 bases between them. CDR3 sequence: CASRQGLLAVLSYNEQFF. As DNA, the CDR3 is TGTGCCAGCAGGCAGGGGCTGCTAGCGGTGCTATCCTACAATGAGCAGTTCTTC.

This clonotype was observed a handful of times. The chain links TRBV6-5 to TRBJ2-1, with TRBD2 matching 7 bases. The length of the CDR3 is 16 residues. Unmatched junction bases numbered 7, after V lost 5 bases and J lost 0 bases. Per the germline V gene, CDR1 is MNHEY and CDR2 is SVGAGI. CDR3 protein: CASSHRTGGSYNEQFF. Written as DNA, the CDR3 is TGTGCCAGCAGTCACCGAACGGGGGGCTCCTACAATGAGCAGTTCTTC.

This clonotype was observed a handful of times. The junction and the germline gene differ at one end; a read error may be behind it. This sequence joins TRBV7-7 and TRBJ2-1, with D perhaps TRBD1 (6 bases). Germline V CDR1 and CDR2: SSHAT, FNYEAQ (reference sequence). The CDR3 runs to 17 residues. The CDR3 nucleotides read TGTGCTAGCAGCTTACAGCCCGGGGCAGGGGCTGACAATGAGCAGTTCTTC. Its protein is CASSLQPGAGADNEQFF.

This clonotype was counted ten times or more. This chain uses TRBV29-1 with TRBJ2-5; 7 bases are shared with TRBD1. CDR1 SQVTM and CDR2 ANQGSEA come from the germline V gene. This CDR3 is built from 15 residues. Trimming took 7 bases from V and 0 from J; bases not matched to a gene: 11. DNA for the CDR3: TGCAGCGCACCGGACCCCAGGGGGTACCAAGAGACCCAGTACTTC. It is translated as CSAPDPRGYQETQYF.

The genes are TRBV5-1 and TRBJ2-1; D is tentatively TRBD1 or TRBD2 (6 bases each). The V and J ends lost 3 bases and 2 bases respectively, with 12 bases between them. This CDR3 is 15 amino acids long. Germline CDR1 SGHRS, CDR2 YFSETQ. Here the CDR3 reads CASSSLRGPYNEQFF. In DNA form, the CDR3 reads TGCGCCAGCAGCTCCCTCCGGGGGCCCTACAATGAGCAGTTCTTC.

The chain carries TRBV12-3 or TRBV12-4 and TRBJ1-1; the match to TRBD1 covers 7 bases. CDR3 length equals 13 residues. J was trimmed by 5 bases and V by 6 bases; bases with no gene match: 6. CDR3: CASSDRVGTEAFF. DNA for the CDR3: TGTGCCAGCAGCGACAGGGTAGGGACTGAAGCTTTCTTT.

This clonotype was counted a few times. This chain uses TRBV12-5 with TRBJ1-2; tentatively, D is TRBD1 (5 bases). Trimming removed 2 bases from V and 3 bases from J, with 13 bases in between. This CDR3 has 15 amino acids. Germline V gives CDR1 LGHNT, CDR2 FRNRAP. CDR3 region: CASGLPQGGYYGYTF. CDR3 sequence (DNA): TGTGCTAGTGGTTTGCCCCAGGGAGGGTACTATGGCTACACCTTC.

The chain employs TRBV10-3 and TRBJ1-5; D gene ambiguous. The CDR3 consists of 14 residues. V lost 8 bases and J 2 bases, leaving 13 bases between the germline ends. CDR1 and CDR2 from the germline V gene are ENHRY and SYGVKD. The CDR3 spells CAIGQFPGNQPQHF. The CDR3 nucleotides read TGTGCCATCGGCCAGTTTCCGGGCAATCAGCCCCAGCATTTT.